Below, 12 T cell receptor beta chains from the same sample are listed, as sequenced in a study of tumor and adjacent non-tumor tissue in lung cancer. Three rounds of nested PCR, following a modified ARM-PCR protocol, produced the TCRbeta library. TCRdb re-called the multiplex PCR reads through MiXCR, storing one row per CDR3 protein. The sample lists 76,000 or so distinct CDR3 sequences, around 70% occurring once. RNA was extracted from bulk tissue without any cell sorting. Sequenced: lung tumor tissue. These receptor sequences come from a woman between 65 and 79 years old with non-small cell lung cancer.

The V call is TRBV29-1, the J call TRBJ2-1, with TRBD2 matching 7 bases. CDR1 and CDR2 from the germline V gene are SQVTM and ANQGSEA. The V segment lost 7 bases and the J segment 16 bases; nucleotides outside the gene matches: 16. The CDR3 runs 12 residues. CDR3 nucleotide sequence: TGCAGCGCTGATGGGGAGGGGTATGAGCGATTCTTC. This sequence encodes CSADGEGYERFF.

The chain joins TRBV5-6 to TRBJ2-4; TRBD1 is a possible D gene (5 bases). This CDR3 contains 17 residues. Trimming took off 1 base at V and 6 bases at J, with 20 bases between the two ends. Germline V gives CDR1 SGHDT, CDR2 YYEEEE. As DNA, the CDR3 is TGTGCCAGCAGCTTGCGCAGGGCATTTGTAGGCAGAAACATTCAGTACTTC. This translates into CASSLRRAFVGRNIQYF. The whole variable domain, remainder taken from reference TRBV5-6 and TRBJ2-4, is DAGVTQSPTHLIKTRGQQVTLRCSPKSGHDTVSWYQQALGQGPQFIFQYYEEEERQRGNFPDRFSGHQFPNYSSELNVNALLLGDSALYLCASSLRRAFVGRNIQYFGAGTRLSVL.

Regarding this clonotype: At one end, the junction sequence differs from germline, possibly due to a read error. The genes are TRBV11-1 and TRBJ2-1; TRBD2 agrees at 7 bases. This CDR3 region has 14 residues. The germline gives CDR1 SGHAT, CDR2 FQDESV (reference sequence). The CDR3: CASNLEGGPYEQLF. As DNA, the CDR3 is TGTGCCAGCAACTTAGAGGGAGGGCCTTATGAGCAGTTATTC.

The chain combines TRBV28 with TRBJ2-7; TRBD1 agrees at 7 bases. This CDR3 contains 14 residues. The germline CDR1 and CDR2 sequences are MDHEN and SYDVKM. The CDR3, as DNA: TGTGTCTGCAACCTACAGGGGTCTTCCTACGAGCAGTACTTC. Protein: CVCNLQGSSYEQYF.

This clonotype was seen at least ten times. The rearrangement links TRBV29-1 to TRBJ2-1, with D possibly called TRBD1 or TRBD2 (6 bases each). The length of the CDR3 is 13 residues. Trimming stripped 7 bases from V and 7 bases from J, with 17 bases between. Germline-derived CDR1 and CDR2 are SQVTM and ANQGSEA. The CDR3 protein is CSGGAGIGNEQFF. CDR3 coding DNA: TGCAGCGGGGGGGCAGGGATCGGTAATGAGCAGTTCTTC.

Comment on this clonotype: It may be a read error: a sequence one base away is much more abundant. V usage is TRBV20-1 and J usage is TRBJ2-5; tentative D call: TRBD2 (6 bases). Germline CDR1 is DFQATT and CDR2 is SNEGSKA (reference sequence). The CDR3 is made up of 13 amino acids. The CDR3 reads CSTRTGVQETQYF. The CDR3 coding sequence is TGCAGTACTAGGACGGGAGTGCAAGAGACCCAGTACTTC.

V usage is TRBV7-9 and J usage is TRBJ2-3; D may match TRBD1 or TRBD2 (5 bases each). The CDR3 has 14 residues. The V end lost 5 bases, the J end lost 4 bases, and 13 bases lay between the germline ends. CDR1 is SEHNR and CDR2 is FQNEAQ in the germline V gene (reference sequence). The DNA for the CDR3 is TGTGCCAGCAGCCCCTGGGGGAGAGCAGATACGCAGTATTTT. Encoded protein: CASSPWGRADTQYF.

In its sample, this clonotype ranks as large (0.1 to 1%). V is TRBV29-1 and J is TRBJ2-2, with D uncertain. The CDR3 extends over 15 amino acids. The V end lost 8 bases, the J end lost 1 base, and 17 bases lay between the germline ends. Looked up from germline, CDR1 is SQVTM and CDR2 is ANQGSEA. CDR3 in amino acids: CSTLSSVENTGELFF. CDR3 coding DNA: TGCAGCACCCTTAGCAGCGTAGAGAACACCGGGGAGCTGTTTTTT.

The sample holds one count of this clonotype. A much larger clone differs from this one at a single base, so this may be a read error. V gene TRBV20-1 combines with J gene TRBJ1-6, with 9 bases identical to TRBD1. In germline, CDR1 is DFQATT, CDR2 SNEGSKA (reference sequence). This CDR3 spans 17 amino acids. V lost 8 bases, J lost 2 bases, and 13 bases stayed unmatched. CDR3 sequence (DNA): TGCAGTACTGTTACCGGGACAGGGACGACCTATAATTCACCCCTCCACTTT. It is translated as CSTVTGTGTTYNSPLHF.

On this clonotype itself: A junction boundary mismatches the germline segment, possibly from a read error. The V gene is TRBV11-2, the J gene TRBJ1-2, with D unclear. The CDR3 is 13 residues long. Germline V gene sequence: CDR1 SGHAT, CDR2 FQNNGV. CDR3 sequence: CVSSTTRVSGYTF. The CDR3, as DNA: TGTGTCAGCAGCACCACACGAGTCTCCGGCTACACCTTC.

As concerns this clonotype: This may come from a read error, since a much larger clone is one base off. The chain combines TRBV7-9 with TRBJ1-2; D is unresolved. The CDR3 has 16 residues. From germline, CDR1 is SEHNR and CDR2 FQNEAQ (reference sequence). Trimming stripped 1 base from V and 7 bases from J, with 19 bases between. CDR3 sequence (DNA): TGTGCCAGCAGCTTAGTCAATGAAGAGCACAGAACTGGCTACACCTTC. Its protein product is CASSLVNEEHRTGYTF.

This clonotype was observed many times. The genes are TRBV5-1 and TRBJ2-1, with D possibly being TRBD1 (6 bases). V lost 4 bases to trimming and J lost 3 bases, with 14 bases between them. Germline V gene lookup returns CDR1 SGHRS and CDR2 YFSETQ. The CDR3 has 15 residues. Here the CDR3 DNA reads TGCGCCAGCAGCACCTCCGGGACAAACTACAATGAGCAGTTCTTC. Protein: CASSTSGTNYNEQFF.